This T cell receptor beta chain derives from a study of radiotherapy plus CTLA-4 blockade in lung cancer. Study as a whole: Objective responses were recorded in 15% to 20% of patients, with disease control recorded in 25% to 40%.

The data were produced by immunoSEQ multiplex PCR, yet TCRdb's version contains in-frame clones alone and is incomplete. This repertoire shows about 100,000 clones, around four fifths found once; its top ten account for around 0.79%. With 5 bases removed from V and 0 bases from J, the gap between germline ends came to 11 bases. This CDR3 is 15 amino acids long. Germline V gives CDR1 SGHAT, CDR2 FQNNGV. Focal radiation plus CTLA-4 blockade with ipilimumab was administered to patients who had chemo-refractory metastatic non-small-cell lung cancer. This chain links TRBV11-2 with TRBJ1-5, with a tentative D call TRBD1 (5 bases). The TCR comes from a human donor with non-small cell lung cancer who had stable disease on radiotherapy plus ipilimumab. Sequenced here: peripheral blood, sampled from a patient treated with radiotherapy plus ipilimumab. DNA for the CDR3: TGTGCCAGCAGCCCAGACAGTAATAGCAATCAGCCCCAGCATTTT. This gives the protein CASSPDSNSNQPQHF.